This T cell receptor beta chain was captured in a study of blood T cell repertoires in COVID-19. Method: immunoSEQ multiplex PCR; TCRdb's copy keeps in-frame clones and lacks some. The table shows hundreds of thousands of clones, with about 90% occurring only once. The origin of this receptor is a woman in her 30s who had recovered from COVID-19. What was sequenced was PBMCs or T cells enriched from blood (not recorded which).

CDR3 nucleotides: TGTGCCAGCAGCTTGAGTAGCGGGGGGGGCCGGGAGACCCAGTACTTC. As protein: CASSLSSGGGRETQYF. The gene calls are TRBV5-4 and TRBJ2-5; TRBD2 aligns across 11 bases. Germline-derived CDR1 and CDR2 are SGHNT and YYREEE (reference sequence). Losses at the gene ends were 1 base for V and 5 bases for J; bases not matched to a gene: 7. The CDR3 length is 16 residues.